The T cell receptor beta chain under discussion was sequenced for a study of Graves' ophthalmopathy and Graves' hyperthyroidism. Study-wide results and limits: A 13-signature model separated ophthalmopathy from stable hyperthyroidism, reaching about 91% sensitivity and less than 82% specificity cross-validated.

This clonotype came up many times. Its specificity is unknown. Having ophthalmopathy, the donors showed moderate-to-severe activity, CAS ≥3 and NOSPECS ≥4, with disease lasting under 3 months. Patients with other autoimmune diseases, uncontrolled infections, pregnancy or lactation were excluded. The evidence that diagnosis relied on was clinical symptoms, serum thyroxine, TRAb, thyroid ultrasound and orbital computed tomography. The CDR3 spans 13 residues. Germline CDR1 SQVTM, CDR2 ANQGSEA. Deletions cut 7 bases from V and 1 base from J, with 11 bases between. Beta-chain TCR CDR3 regions were amplified from RNA transcripts. Second-round multiplex PCR followed a first-round RT-PCR using HTBI primers. TCRdb independently ran MiXCR on the multiplex PCR reads; one entry per CDR3 protein. Among under 350,000 distinct CDR3 sequences, about a sixth were seen once, and the ten largest hold around an eighth.

Sample: peripheral blood. The clonotype comes from an adult man with Graves' ophthalmopathy. This chain uses TRBV29-1 with TRBJ1-5; D remains unclear. In DNA, the CDR3 is TGCAGCGCCCAGGTTGGGAGCAATCAGCCCCAGCATTTT. Translated, it gives CSAQVGSNQPQHF.